These 17 T cell receptor beta chains originate from one sample sequenced in a study of shared clonotypes between healthy human individuals. Data came from immunoSEQ multiplex PCR; TCRdb stores just in-frame clones and leaves some out. The table shows millions of clones, with 90% to 95% occurring only once. Input material: naive CD4+ T cells sorted from blood. Subset indicated: CD45RA+ positively selected. All receptors come from a man between 18 and 29 years old in good health.

The V gene is TRBV11-2, the J gene TRBJ2-1; 7 bases match TRBD2. The CDR3 contains 16 residues. Germline loops: CDR1 SGHAT, CDR2 FQNNGV. V lost 5 bases to trimming and J lost 4 bases; unmatched junction nucleotides: 11. The CDR3 loop reads CASSRGGSYPYNEQFF. The CDR3 DNA follows: TGTGCCAGCAGCCGGGGCGGGAGTTATCCATACAATGAGCAGTTCTTC.

The chain couples TRBV19 to TRBJ2-1, with 9 bases that match TRBD2. V gave up 5 bases and J gave up 5 bases; unmatched junction bases: 10. This CDR3 spans 16 amino acids. Germline V gives CDR1 LNHDA, CDR2 SQIVND (reference sequence). In nucleotides, the CDR3 is TGTGCCAGTAGTGGATCTAGCGGGATCTTCCACAATGAGCAGTTCTTC. Translation: CASSGSSGIFHNEQFF.

This clone was picked up one time. V and J are TRBV28 and TRBJ1-4; D possibly corresponds to TRBD1 (5 bases). Trimming shortened V by 7 bases and J by 4 bases, and 13 bases separated the two germline ends. The CDR3 loop spans 14 amino acids. CDR1 and CDR2 from the germline V gene are MDHEN and SYDVKM. CDR3 sequence reads: CASIGAGLNEKLFF. CDR3 nucleotides: TGTGCCAGCATAGGGGCCGGCCTTAATGAAAAACTGTTTTTT.

About this clone itself: A single base separates this from a much larger clone, so it may be a read error. Other nucleotide sequences from this sample produce the same CDR3. This chain uses TRBV25-1 with TRBJ2-7; no definite D call. Germline CDR1 MGHDK, CDR2 SYGVNS. The CDR3 runs 11 residues. V dropped 2 bases and J dropped 3 bases, with 2 bases sitting between them. The CDR3 DNA sequence: TGTGCCAGCAGTGAAGGCTACGAGCAGTACTTC. Translated, it gives CASSEGYEQYF.

The V and J genes are TRBV9 and TRBJ2-2; no firm D call. The V end lost 4 bases, the J end lost 2 bases, and 12 bases lay between the germline ends. The germline V gene has CDR1 SGDLS and CDR2 YYNGEE. The CDR3 loop spans 15 amino acids. The CDR3 DNA sequence: TGTGCCAGCAGCCCACAAGGTCAAAACACCGGGGAGCTGTTTTTT. Translated: CASSPQGQNTGELFF.

The chain employs TRBV19 and TRBJ1-2; 8 bases fit TRBD1. CDR1 LNHDA and CDR2 SQIVND come from the germline V gene (reference sequence). This CDR3 has 14 residues. With 6 bases clipped from V and 8 bases from J, the junction kept 11 bases outside the gene matches. CDR3 amino acids: CASSRRDRSGGYTF. The CDR3 bases are TGTGCCAGTAGCCGAAGGGACAGGTCCGGGGGCTACACCTTC. Full variable domain (missing parts from reference TRBV19 and TRBJ1-2): DGGITQSPKYLFRKEGQNVTLSCEQNLNHDAMYWYRQDPGQGLRLIYYSQIVNDFQKGDIAEGYSVSREKKESFPLTVTSAQKNPTAFYLCASSRRDRSGGYTFGSGTRLTVV.

This rearrangement joins TRBV25-1 to TRBJ2-3, with 8 bases aligning to TRBD2. The CDR3 runs to 16 residues. Germline V CDR1 and CDR2: MGHDK, SYGVNS. The junction had 11 bases not matched to a gene; V was cut back by 6 bases and J by 3 bases. CDR3 in amino acids: CASSSSPGGLTDTQYF. DNA for the CDR3: TGTGCCAGCAGCAGTAGTCCGGGGGGGCTGACAGATACGCAGTATTTT.

V is TRBV7-8 and J is TRBJ1-3; tentative D call: TRBD1 (5 bases). Germline CDR1 reads SGHVS; CDR2 reads FQNEAQ. Trimming took off 5 bases at V and 0 bases at J, with 14 bases between the two ends. The CDR3 is 16 residues long. CDR3 coding DNA: TGTGCCAGCAGCCGGCGGGGGACGAACTCTGGAAACACCATATATTTT. It codes for CASSRRGTNSGNTIYF. Based on the CDR3 plus reference TRBV7-8 and TRBJ1-3, the full variable domain is GAGVSQSPRYKVAKRGQDVALRCDPISGHVSLFWYQQALGQGPEFLTYFQNEAQLDKSGLPSDRFFAERPEGSVSTLKIQRTQQEDSAVYLCASSRRGTNSGNTIYFGEGSWLTVV.

The rearrangement uses TRBV18 and TRBJ1-1; D might be TRBD1 (6 bases). CDR1 is KGHSH, CDR2 LQKENI, per germline. V shed 4 bases and J shed 2 bases, with 11 bases lying between them. The length of the CDR3 is 14 residues. For the CDR3, the DNA is TGTGCCAGCTCACTAGGACAGCAAAACACTGAAGCTTTCTTT. It encodes CASSLGQQNTEAFF.

This clone was seen once. The V gene is TRBV19, the J gene TRBJ1-5, with a tentative D call TRBD1 (5 bases). This CDR3 is 17 amino acids long. CDR1 is LNHDA, CDR2 SQIVND, per germline (reference sequence). The V gene lost 6 bases and the J gene lost 4 bases, with 22 bases spanning the gap. This chain's CDR3 is CASRLNAWLGGNQPQHF. CDR3 coding DNA: TGTGCCAGTAGGTTGAATGCCTGGTTGGGGGGAAATCAGCCCCAGCATTTT.

This clone was recorded once. The rearrangement uses TRBV4-1 and TRBJ1-2; TRBD1 agrees at 9 bases. This CDR3 has 15 residues. The germline CDR1 and CDR2 sequences are MGHRA and YSYEKL. With V trimmed by 3 bases and J by 5 bases, 7 bases remained unmatched. The CDR3: CASSQLDRGGYGYTF. The CDR3 bases are TGCGCCAGCAGCCAGTTAGACAGGGGGGGATATGGCTACACCTTC.

The V and J genes are TRBV6-1 and TRBJ1-6; 9 nucleotides agree with TRBD1. Trimming removed 6 bases from V and 10 bases from J; junction bases left unmatched: 10. The CDR3 covers 15 residues. From germline, CDR1 is MNHNS and CDR2 SASEGT. The CDR3, as DNA: TGTGCCAGCAGACTCCAATGGACAGGGGACTCACCCCTCCACTTT. It translates to CASRLQWTGDSPLHF.

V is TRBV6-4 and J is TRBJ2-2, with unresolved D. Trimming cost V 3 bases and J 7 bases, with 9 bases left between them. Looked up from germline, CDR1 is MRHNA and CDR2 is SNTAGT. This CDR3 spans 13 amino acids. The CDR3 here is CASSDWPGGELFF. DNA of the CDR3: TGTGCCAGCAGTGATTGGCCGGGCGGGGAGCTGTTTTTT.

The chain links TRBV7-9 to TRBJ2-7; the match to TRBD1 covers 12 bases. The CDR3 sequence is 16 residues long. Trimming removed 0 bases from V and 5 bases from J; junction bases left unmatched: 5. The V gene's germline CDR1 is SEHNR and CDR2 FQNEAQ (reference sequence). CDR3 sequence reads: CASSLAWDRGQHEQYF. For the CDR3, the DNA is TGTGCCAGCAGCTTAGCGTGGGACAGGGGGCAACACGAGCAGTACTTC.

The chain couples TRBV7-8 to TRBJ2-7, with 7 bases lining up with TRBD1. CDR1 is SGHVS, CDR2 FQNEAQ, per germline. V lost 1 base, J lost 1 base, and 4 bases stayed unmatched. The CDR3 loop spans 15 amino acids. CDR3 loop: CASSLEAGGSYEQYF. CDR3 DNA: TGTGCCAGCAGCTTAGAGGCAGGGGGTTCCTACGAGCAGTACTTC.

The chain is built from TRBV28 and TRBJ2-7, with TRBD2 as a possible D gene (7 bases). The ends were cut back, 6 bases at V and 3 bases at J, with 18 bases in the middle. CDR3 length: 15 amino acids. CDR1 MDHEN and CDR2 SYDVKM come from the germline V gene. The DNA for the CDR3 is TGTGCCAGCAGCCTTCGAGGGGGGGCCGTCTACGAGCAGTACTTC. Protein sequence: CASSLRGGAVYEQYF.

As for this clone: Other DNA sequences in the sample encode the same CDR3. The V call is TRBV18, the J call TRBJ2-2; D not resolved. Germline lookup yields CDR1 KGHSH and CDR2 LQKENI. The CDR3 length is 12 residues. The V and J ends lost 2 bases and 4 bases respectively, with 2 bases between them. The CDR3 reads CASSPATGELFF. CDR3 in DNA: TGTGCCAGCTCACCAGCCACCGGGGAGCTGTTTTTT.